A single count supports the clone carrying this TCR beta chain. With V trimmed by 0 bases and J by 5 bases, 1 base remained unmatched. Germline values: CDR1 SGHRS, CDR2 YFSETQ. The CDR3 extends over 13 amino acids. This sample was taken from a study of T cell changes during pregnancy in multiple sclerosis. Generated by immunoSEQ multiplex PCR, the TCRdb table keeps only in-frame clones and is missing some. The repertoire holds tens of thousands of clones, with about 85% as singletons. Source: peripheral blood, taken before pregnancy. This TCR was sampled from a female donor with multiple sclerosis, enrolled in a pregnancy study. The chain has TRBV5-1 and TRBJ2-5, with 7 bases matching TRBD1. The CDR3 protein is CASSLARGETQYF. The CDR3 coding sequence is TGCGCCAGCAGCTTGGCCAGGGGGGAGACCCAGTACTTC.